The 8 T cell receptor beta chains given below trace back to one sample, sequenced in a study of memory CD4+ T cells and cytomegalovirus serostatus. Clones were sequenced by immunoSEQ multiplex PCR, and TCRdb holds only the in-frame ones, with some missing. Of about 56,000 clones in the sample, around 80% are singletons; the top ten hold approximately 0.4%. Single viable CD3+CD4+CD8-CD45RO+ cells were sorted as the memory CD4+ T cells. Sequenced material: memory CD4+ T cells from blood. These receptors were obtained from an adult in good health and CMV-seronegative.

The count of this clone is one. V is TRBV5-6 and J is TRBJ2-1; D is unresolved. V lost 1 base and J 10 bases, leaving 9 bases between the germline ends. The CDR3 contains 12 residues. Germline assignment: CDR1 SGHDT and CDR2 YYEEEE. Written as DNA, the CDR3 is TGTGCCAGCAGCTTGCTAACAGTCGAGCAGTTCTTC. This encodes CASSLLTVEQFF.

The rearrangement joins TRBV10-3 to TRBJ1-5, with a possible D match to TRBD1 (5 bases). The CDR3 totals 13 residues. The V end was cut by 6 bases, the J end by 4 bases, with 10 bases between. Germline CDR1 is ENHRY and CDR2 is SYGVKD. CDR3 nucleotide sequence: TGTGCCATCAGGGGAGGGGAAAATCAGCCCCAGCATTTT. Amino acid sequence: CAIRGGENQPQHF.

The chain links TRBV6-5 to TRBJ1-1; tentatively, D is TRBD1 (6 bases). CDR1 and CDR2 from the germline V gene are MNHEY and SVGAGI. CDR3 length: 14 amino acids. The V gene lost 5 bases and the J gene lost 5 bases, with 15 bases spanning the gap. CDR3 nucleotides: TGTGCCAGCAGTCTACAGGGCGGGCGGACTGAAGCTTTCTTT. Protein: CASSLQGGRTEAFF.

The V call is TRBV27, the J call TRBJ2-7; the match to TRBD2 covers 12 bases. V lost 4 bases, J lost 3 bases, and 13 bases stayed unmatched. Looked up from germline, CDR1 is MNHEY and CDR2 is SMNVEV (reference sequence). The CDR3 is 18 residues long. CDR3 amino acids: CASSSWTSGELYIYEQYF. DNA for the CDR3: TGTGCCAGCAGTTCATGGACTAGCGGGGAACTGTATATCTACGAGCAGTACTTC.

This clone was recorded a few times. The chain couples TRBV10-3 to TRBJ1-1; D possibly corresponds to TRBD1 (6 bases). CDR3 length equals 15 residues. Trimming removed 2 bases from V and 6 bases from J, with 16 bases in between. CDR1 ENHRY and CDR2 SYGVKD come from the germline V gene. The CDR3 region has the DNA TGTGCCATCAGTGAGGCACAGGGTAAAATGTCTGAAGCTTTCTTT. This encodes CAISEAQGKMSEAFF.

The CDR3 DNA reads TGTGCCAGCAGCCGTGAGACAGGGGGTGGTTCACCCCTCCACTTT. Amino acids: CASSRETGGGSPLHF. This chain uses TRBV7-2 with TRBJ1-6; TRBD1 agrees at 9 bases. The germline V gene encodes CDR1 SGHTA and CDR2 FQGNSA. The ends lost 5 bases at V and 9 bases at J; junction bases unmatched: 8. CDR3 length equals 15 residues.

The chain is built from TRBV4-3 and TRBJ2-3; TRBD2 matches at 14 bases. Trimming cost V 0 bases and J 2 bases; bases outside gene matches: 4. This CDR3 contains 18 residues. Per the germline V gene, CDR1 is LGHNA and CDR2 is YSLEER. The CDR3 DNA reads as TGCGCCAGCAGCCAAGATGAGGGACTAGCGGGGGCCACAGATACGCAGTATTTT. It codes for CASSQDEGLAGATDTQYF.

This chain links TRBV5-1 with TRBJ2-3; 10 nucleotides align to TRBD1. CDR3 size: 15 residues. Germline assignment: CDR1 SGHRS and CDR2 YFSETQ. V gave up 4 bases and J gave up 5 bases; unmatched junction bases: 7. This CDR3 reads CASSPTGGNEDTQYF. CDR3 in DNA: TGCGCCAGCAGCCCGACAGGGGGCAATGAAGATACGCAGTATTTT.